What follows are 26 T cell receptor beta chains derived from one specimen sequenced in a study of technical replicates of blood from a handful of donors (dated by TCRdb to 2017 to 2019). The library was produced with the immunoSEQ multiplex PCR assay. TCRdb holds this immuneACCESS table with in-frame rearrangements only. Some clones are missing; in checked studies, unresolved V genes explain under half, and the rest has no known cause. This sample comprises 60,000 to 90,000 clones, nearly 98% of them detected only once. Of the sample, around 0.2% falls within the top ten clones. Sample: T cells isolated from PBMCs. Receptor source: a human donor in good health.

With respect to this clone: The junction departs from the called germline gene at one end, perhaps through a read error. V usage is TRBV7-7 and J usage is TRBJ2-7; a weak D match, TRBD2 (6 bases). Germline V gene sequence: CDR1 SSHAT, CDR2 FNYEAQ (reference sequence). The CDR3 runs 13 residues. The CDR3 DNA reads as TGTGCTAGCAGCCTCCAGGAGGGGTACGAGCAGTACTTC. This gives the protein CASSLQEGYEQYF.

This clone came up once. V and J are TRBV5-1 and TRBJ2-5, with a possible D match to TRBD2 (6 bases). Germline assignment: CDR1 SGHRS and CDR2 YFSETQ. Trimming pared 0 bases from V and 5 bases from J, leaving 11 bases between. The CDR3 loop spans 14 amino acids. DNA for the CDR3: TGCGCCAGCAGCTTGGATGGAGGGGAGGAGACCCAGTACTTC. Its protein product is CASSLDGGEETQYF.

The gene calls are TRBV28 and TRBJ2-2; 14 bases are a match to TRBD2. The germline V gene has CDR1 MDHEN and CDR2 SYDVKM. The V and J ends lost 5 bases and 8 bases, in that order; junction bases with no gene match: 4. The CDR3 covers 15 residues. The CDR3 DNA follows: TGTGCCAGCAGTCCCCGGACTAGCGGGAGGGGGGAGCTGTTTTTT. This codes for CASSPRTSGRGELFF.

As for this clone: No conserved phenylalanine or tryptophan is present at the end of the CDR3, so a read error is the likely explanation. Because the CDR3's place on the DNA is in doubt, the DNA is left out and the CDR3 is given as listed by TCRdb. V gene TRBV29-1 combines with J gene TRBJ1-2; TRBD1 is the table's D call and was not checked against the DNA. Germline-derived CDR1 and CDR2 are SQVTM and ANQGSEA. The CDR3 has 14 amino acids, counting both end residues. The chain's CDR3 is CSVKHRTANYGYTC.

The rearrangement uses TRBV2 and TRBJ1-5, with 8 bases identical to TRBD1. V lost 4 bases and J lost 0; bases outside the gene matches: 2. The CDR3 runs 15 residues. Germline values: CDR1 SNHLY, CDR2 FYNNEI. CDR3 sequence: CASSVGQGSNQPQHF. For the CDR3, the DNA is TGTGCCAGCAGTGTTGGACAGGGTAGCAATCAGCCCCAGCATTTT. The variable domain in full, completed from reference TRBV2 and TRBJ1-5, reads EPEVTQTPSHQVTQMGQEVILRCVPISNHLYFYWYRQILGQKVEFLVSFYNNEISEKSEIFDDQFSVERPDGSNFTLKIRSTKLEDSAMYFCASSVGQGSNQPQHFGDGTRLSIL.

This chain links TRBV7-9 with TRBJ1-2; no firm D call. From germline, CDR1 is SEHNR and CDR2 FQNEAQ (reference sequence). V was pared by 6 bases and J by 3 bases, with 14 bases between. The CDR3 runs to 14 residues. This CDR3 is CASRWPAGDYGYTF. The CDR3 region has the DNA TGTGCCAGCAGGTGGCCGGCGGGAGACTATGGCTACACCTTC.

The rearrangement joins TRBV5-6 to TRBJ1-2; 11 bases map to TRBD1. Germline CDR1 SGHDT, CDR2 YYEEEE. The CDR3 covers 15 residues. V was pared by 0 bases and J by 5 bases, with 3 bases of the junction left unmatched. CDR3 nucleotide sequence: TGTGCCAGCAGCTTGGTAGGGACAGGGGGATATGGCTACACCTTC. This translates into CASSLVGTGGYGYTF.

The rearrangement uses TRBV7-9 and TRBJ2-7, with 10 positions matching TRBD2. The J segment lost 1 base and the V segment lost 5 bases, leaving 8 bases of the junction unmatched. This CDR3 region has 16 residues. Germline V gene lookup returns CDR1 SEHNR and CDR2 FQNEAQ (reference sequence). The CDR3 nucleotides are TGTGCCAGCAGCCACACTAGCGGGGTTAGATCCTACGAGCAGTACTTC. Its protein product is CASSHTSGVRSYEQYF.

Only one count was recorded for this clone. The CDR3 loop is CASSSGGDRQNSPLHF. The CDR3 DNA follows: TGTGCCAGCAGCTCAGGAGGTGACAGGCAGAATTCACCCCTCCACTTT. The rearrangement links TRBV11-3 to TRBJ1-6; tentatively, D is TRBD1 (6 bases). Germline CDR1 and CDR2: SGHNT and YENEEA. V dropped 4 bases and J dropped 7 bases, with 17 bases sitting between them. The CDR3 runs 16 residues.

The chain couples TRBV6-1 to TRBJ2-1; D unclear. The CDR3 runs to 15 residues. Trimming pared 6 bases from V and 0 bases from J, leaving 12 bases between. Germline assignment: CDR1 MNHNS and CDR2 SASEGT. The CDR3 sequence is CASRVVSSSYNEQFF. The CDR3 nucleotides are TGTGCCAGCAGGGTGGTATCGAGCTCCTACAATGAGCAGTTCTTC.

The rearrangement joins TRBV6-1 to TRBJ2-3; TRBD2 agrees at 11 bases. Germline assignment: CDR1 MNHNS and CDR2 SASEGT. This CDR3 is built from 15 residues. The V segment lost 8 bases and the J segment 4 bases; nucleotides outside the gene matches: 8. CDR3 sequence: CASETSGASPDTQYF. CDR3 bases: TGTGCCAGCGAGACTAGCGGGGCCTCTCCAGATACGCAGTATTTT.

A word on this clone: Sequence at one end of the junction differs from germline and may be a read error. The rearrangement joins TRBV28 to TRBJ1-2; 7 nucleotides match TRBD1. The CDR3 sequence is 12 residues long. Germline CDR1 reads MDHEN; CDR2 reads SYDVKM. The CDR3 loop reads CASSGDSPFSNF. The CDR3 DNA follows: TGTGCCAGCAGTGGGGACAGCCCCTTCTCTAACTTC.

The CDR3 DNA sequence: TGTGCCAGCACCCCTACCCAAAACGTGGTCTACAATGAGCAGTTCTTC. It codes for CASTPTQNVVYNEQFF. The rearrangement uses TRBV5-6 and TRBJ2-1; D is unclear. Germline CDR1 reads SGHDT; CDR2 reads YYEEEE. Trimming shortened V by 6 bases and J by 3 bases, and 19 bases separated the two germline ends. This CDR3 is 16 amino acids long.

The chain links TRBV5-1 to TRBJ2-5, with 9 bases matching TRBD2. Germline CDR1 reads SGHRS; CDR2 reads YFSETQ. Trimming removed 0 bases from V and 4 bases from J; junction bases left unmatched: 7. The CDR3 extends over 16 amino acids. The chain's CDR3 is CASSLVAGGLGETQYF. The CDR3 DNA reads TGCGCCAGCAGCTTGGTTGCGGGAGGGCTGGGAGAGACCCAGTACTTC.

This clone was seen just once. The chain couples TRBV5-1 to TRBJ2-1; possible D gene TRBD1, 5 bases. Germline V gene data show CDR1 as SGHRS and CDR2 as YFSETQ. This CDR3 contains 15 residues. V lost 4 bases and J lost 3, with 14 bases in between. CDR3 sequence: CASSTQGGLYNEQFF. The CDR3 bases are TGCGCCAGCAGCACGCAGGGTGGCCTCTACAATGAGCAGTTCTTC.

The rearrangement links TRBV23-1 to TRBJ2-1; 8 nucleotides match TRBD2. TRBV23-1 falls under the ORF class, with uncertain function. V shed 0 bases, J shed 6 bases, and the junction held 4 bases outside the gene matches. This CDR3 is built from 15 residues. The CDR3: CASSQSGRGANEQFF. As DNA, the CDR3 is TGCGCCAGCAGTCAATCTGGGCGGGGGGCCAATGAGCAGTTCTTC.

The gene calls are TRBV5-5 and TRBJ1-2; D is uncertain. The CDR3 length is 14 residues. The ends were cut back, 4 bases at V and 3 bases at J, with 13 bases in the middle. CDR1 and CDR2 from the germline V gene are SGHKS and YYEKEE (reference sequence). The CDR3, as DNA: TGTGCCAGCAGCCCCAGGTCGGTAGACTATGGCTACACCTTC. Residues: CASSPRSVDYGYTF.

The chain has TRBV6-1 and TRBJ1-3; D remains unclear. The germline CDR1 and CDR2 sequences are MNHNS and SASEGT. The V end lost 6 bases, the J end lost 3 bases, and 15 bases lay between the germline ends. The CDR3 spans 15 residues. The CDR3 region is CASSRLEVGGNTIYF. CDR3 in DNA: TGTGCCAGCAGCCGCCTAGAGGTTGGTGGAAACACCATATATTTT.

This rearrangement joins TRBV7-9 to TRBJ1-4; perhaps TRBD1 as D (5 bases). The CDR3 covers 14 residues. V was trimmed by 5 bases and J by 6 bases, leaving 13 bases between them. CDR1 is SEHNR, CDR2 FQNEAQ, per germline (reference sequence). The CDR3 DNA reads TGTGCCAGCAGCAAGCCCAGGGAGGATGAAAAACTGTTTTTT. Its protein is CASSKPREDEKLFF.

This sequence joins TRBV7-9 and TRBJ2-3; 8 nucleotides agree with TRBD2. The CDR3 spans 15 residues. CDR1 and CDR2 from the germline V gene are SEHNR and FQNEAQ (reference sequence). Trimming took 5 bases from V and 4 from J; bases not matched to a gene: 8. The DNA of the CDR3 is TGTGCCAGCAGCCTCAGAAGCGGGAGTGCAGATACGCAGTATTTT. Translation: CASSLRSGSADTQYF.

V usage is TRBV11-3 and J usage is TRBJ1-2; 7 nucleotides line up with TRBD1. The CDR3 has 16 residues. The J segment lost 3 bases and the V segment lost 5 bases, leaving 12 bases of the junction unmatched. The germline gives CDR1 SGHNT, CDR2 YENEEA. As DNA, the CDR3 is TGTGCCAGCAGCAGAAAGTCCGGGACAGAAGACTATGGCTACACCTTC. As protein: CASSRKSGTEDYGYTF. The complete variable domain, with remaining parts taken from reference TRBV11-3 and TRBJ1-2, reads EAGVVQSPRYKIIEKKQPVAFWCNPISGHNTLYWYLQNLGQGPELLIRYENEEAVDDSQLPKDRFSAERLKGVDSTLKIQPAELGDSAVYLCASSRKSGTEDYGYTFGSGTRLTVV.

V usage is TRBV28 and J usage is TRBJ2-3, with D perhaps matching TRBD2 (6 bases). Germline values: CDR1 MDHEN, CDR2 SYDVKM. The CDR3 extends over 12 amino acids. The V gene lost 7 bases and the J gene lost 6 bases, with 11 bases spanning the gap. The CDR3 DNA is TGTGCCAGCATCGACCGGGGGGATACGCAGTATTTT. Protein product: CASIDRGDTQYF. The whole variable domain, filled in from reference TRBV28 and TRBJ2-3, reads DVKVTQSSRYLVKRTGEKVFLECVQDMDHENMFWYRQDPGLGLRLIYFSYDVKMKEKGDIPEGYSVSREKKERFSLILESASTNQTSMYLCASIDRGDTQYFGPGTRLTVL.

The V call is TRBV10-1, the J call TRBJ1-1, with 9 nucleotides matching TRBD1. The V gene end was trimmed by 3 bases and the J gene end by 5 bases; junction bases not matched to a gene: 4. Germline lookup yields CDR1 WNHNN and CDR2 SYGVQD (reference sequence). CDR3 length: 14 residues. CDR3 coding DNA: TGCGCCAGCAGTGATGGGACAGGGCAGACTGAAGCTTTCTTT. As protein: CASSDGTGQTEAFF.

The gene calls are TRBV29-1 and TRBJ1-3; D call uncertain. In germline, CDR1 is SQVTM, CDR2 ANQGSEA. There are 13 residues in the CDR3. The ends were cut back, 6 bases at V and 3 bases at J, with 12 bases in the middle. The DNA for the CDR3 is TGCAGCGTGGAGGCTTGGGATGGAAACACCATATATTTT. Encoded protein: CSVEAWDGNTIYF.

The CDR3 bases are TGTGCCAGCAGTCGTTCCGGGACAGGGGGTCTTAGTCAGCCCCAGCATTTT. Residues: CASSRSGTGGLSQPQHF. The chain is built from TRBV28 and TRBJ1-5, with TRBD1 matching over 11 bases. This CDR3 comprises 17 residues. Germline values: CDR1 MDHEN, CDR2 SYDVKM. With 5 bases clipped from V and 6 bases from J, the junction kept 12 bases outside the gene matches.

V is TRBV6-1 and J is TRBJ1-1; weak D call: TRBD1 (5 bases). The CDR3 contains 14 residues. Trimming removed 11 bases at V and 3 bases at J, with 19 bases between. Germline V gives CDR1 MNHNS, CDR2 SASEGT. CDR3 in amino acids: CAGKRTNEYTEAFF. For the CDR3, the DNA is TGTGCCGGTAAACGGACAAATGAGTACACTGAAGCTTTCTTT.